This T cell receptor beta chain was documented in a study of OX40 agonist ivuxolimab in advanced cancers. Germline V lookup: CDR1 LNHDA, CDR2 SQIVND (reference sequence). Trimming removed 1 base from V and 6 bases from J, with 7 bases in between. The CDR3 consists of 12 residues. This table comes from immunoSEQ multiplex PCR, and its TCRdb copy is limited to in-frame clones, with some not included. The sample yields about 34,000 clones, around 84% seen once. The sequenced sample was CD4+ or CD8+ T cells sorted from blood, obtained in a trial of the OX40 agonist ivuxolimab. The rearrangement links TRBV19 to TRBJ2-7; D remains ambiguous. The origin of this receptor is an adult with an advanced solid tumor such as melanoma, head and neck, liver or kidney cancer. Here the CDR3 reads CASSIVNGEQYF. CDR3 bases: TGTGCCAGTAGTATAGTCAACGGCGAGCAGTACTTC.